This is a list of T cell receptor beta chains from one sample in a study of shared clonotypes between healthy human individuals. The method was immunoSEQ multiplex PCR; TCRdb's version includes in-frame clones alone and lacks a portion of them. In the table there are about 820,000 clones, over 90% of which are singletons. The specimen sequenced was naive CD8+ T cells sorted from blood. These receptor sequences come from a man younger than 45 in good health. Each CDR3 is given with its conserved first and last residue. The order of the fields is V gene, D gene, clone size, CDR3 length, J gene, CDR3 protein, CDR3 DNA. The D gene is left open where the match is weak. Size values are once, few and many counts, or a class for expanded clones, and some rows have none.

TRBV6-5	NA	NA	13	TRBJ2-7	CASNAGWTYEQYF	TGTGCCAGCAACGCAGGGTGGACCTACGAGCAGTACTTC
TRBV7-6	NA	NA	15	TRBJ1-2	CASSPRDGEIYGYTF	TGTGCCAGCAGCCCAAGGGACGGCGAAATCTATGGCTACACCTTC
TRBV11-2	NA	NA	14	TRBJ2-3	CASSLGGDSNTQYF	TGTGCCAGCAGCTTAGGGGGGGACTCAAATACGCAGTATTTT
TRBV4-1	NA	NA	15	TRBJ2-7	CASSQDLGLPDGQYF	TGCGCCAGCAGCCAAGATCTAGGACTCCCGGACGGGCAGTACTTC
TRBV2	TRBD1	NA	14	TRBJ1-5	CASSGDRPNQPQHF	TGTGCCAGCAGTGGGGACAGACCCAATCAGCCCCAGCATTTT
TRBV27	NA	NA	14	TRBJ2-1	CASSLAQRGNEQFF	TGTGCCAGCAGTTTAGCCCAACGAGGCAATGAGCAGTTCTTC
TRBV7-9	TRBD1	NA	15	TRBJ1-2	CASSPPGGNNYGYTF	TGTGCCAGCAGCCCTCCAGGGGGGAATAACTATGGCTACACCTTC
TRBV29-1	NA	once	14	TRBJ1-5	CSAGAGGSNQPQHF	TGCAGCGCAGGTGCGGGAGGTAGCAATCAGCCCCAGCATTTT
TRBV7-9	NA	NA	14	TRBJ2-7	CASTISLGQDEQYF	TGTGCCAGCACCATTAGTTTGGGCCAGGACGAGCAGTACTTC
TRBV4-3	TRBD1	NA	15	TRBJ1-2	CASSQDHTGAYGYTF	TGCGCCAGCAGCCAAGATCACACAGGGGCCTATGGCTACACCTTC
TRBV15	NA	NA	15	TRBJ2-7	CATSIRTRGVYEQYF	TGTGCCACTTCGATCCGGACGCGAGGGGTGTACGAGCAGTACTTC
TRBV4-3	NA	NA	14	TRBJ2-7	CASSQDPGAYEQYF	TGCGCCAGCAGCCAAGACCCAGGGGCCTACGAGCAGTACTTC
TRBV5-4	TRBD2	NA	20	TRBJ2-3	CASSPVPGRARGRASDTQYF	TGTGCCAGCAGCCCGGTACCCGGAAGGGCACGCGGGAGGGCCAGCGATACGCAGTATTTT
TRBV27	NA	NA	16	TRBJ2-7	CASSYNAGVGSYEQYF	TGTGCCAGCAGTTATAACGCAGGGGTGGGCTCCTACGAGCAGTACTTC
TRBV15	NA	once	16	TRBJ2-2	CATSRDRIDRTGELFF	TGTGCCACCAGCAGAGATCGGATAGATAGGACCGGGGAGCTGTTTTTT
TRBV29-1	NA	NA	11	TRBJ1-3	CSVEVANTIYF	TGCAGCGTTGAAGTTGCAAACACCATATATTTT
TRBV7-6	NA	once	13	TRBJ2-1	CASSGNSGVEQFF	TGTGCCAGCAGCGGAAATAGCGGTGTTGAGCAGTTCTTC
TRBV7-9	TRBD2	NA	14	TRBJ2-1	CASSSGTSFGEQFF	TGTGCCAGCAGCTCCGGGACTAGCTTTGGTGAGCAGTTCTTC
TRBV7-2	TRBD2	NA	15	TRBJ2-1	CASSLWLAGGDEQFF	TGTGCCAGCAGCTTATGGCTAGCGGGAGGGGATGAGCAGTTCTTC
TRBV5-1	TRBD2	NA	15	TRBJ2-2	CASSLEREGSGELFF	TGCGCCAGCAGCTTAGAGCGGGAGGGCTCCGGGGAGCTGTTTTTT
TRBV11-1	TRBD1	NA	17	TRBJ1-3	CASSHLQGAFSGNTIYF	TGTGCCAGCAGCCATCTCCAGGGGGCATTCTCTGGAAACACCATATATTTT
TRBV7-7	NA	NA	22	TRBJ2-1	CASSLAIFRPGLDLSSYNEQFF	TGTGCCAGCAGCTTAGCGATCTTTCGTCCGGGTCTCGACCTGAGCTCCTACAATGAGCAGTTCTTC
TRBV11-2	NA	NA	15	TRBJ2-2	CASSLVVAPRGELFF	TGTGCCAGCAGCTTAGTTGTAGCTCCTCGAGGGGAGCTGTTTTTT
TRBV30	TRBD1	few	14	TRBJ2-2	CALRDRGITGELFF	TGTGCCCTCCGGGACAGGGGTATTACCGGGGAGCTGTTTTTT
TRBV19	NA	NA	13	TRBJ2-1	CASKPGDYNEQFF	TGTGCCAGTAAGCCCGGGGACTACAATGAGCAGTTCTTC
TRBV25-1	NA	NA	13	TRBJ2-1	CASSTEVGNEQFF	TGTGCCAGCAGTACGGAGGTAGGGAATGAGCAGTTCTTC
TRBV28	TRBD2	NA	16	TRBJ2-1	CASSPSLAGEDNEQFF	TGTGCCAGCAGTCCATCACTAGCGGGAGAAGACAATGAGCAGTTCTTC
TRBV10-3	NA	NA	13	TRBJ2-7	CAGSYGDSYEQYF	TGTGCCGGCAGTTATGGGGACTCCTACGAGCAGTACTTC
TRBV7-6	NA	once	14	TRBJ2-7	CASRPSARRDEQYF	TGTGCCAGCAGACCTAGCGCACGACGGGACGAGCAGTACTTC
TRBV7-2	NA	NA	12	TRBJ2-7	CASSHGDYEQYF	TGTGCCAGCAGCCACGGGGACTACGAGCAGTACTTC
TRBV7-2	TRBD1	NA	15	TRBJ1-5	CASSRQGYNNQPQHF	TGTGCCAGCAGCCGACAGGGATACAATAATCAGCCCCAGCATTTT
TRBV10-3	TRBD2	once	13	TRBJ2-7	CATGLAESYEQYF	TGTGCCACTGGACTAGCGGAATCCTACGAGCAGTACTTC
TRBV28	NA	few	13	TRBJ2-2	CASSLQGIGELFF	TGTGCCAGCAGTCTCCAGGGTATCGGGGAGCTGTTTTTT
TRBV27	TRBD2	NA	16	TRBJ2-7	CASSSNLAGVAYEQYF	TGTGCCAGCAGCTCAAATCTAGCGGGAGTCGCCTACGAGCAGTACTTC
TRBV5-6	NA	NA	15	TRBJ1-1	CASSLDVFVNTEAFF	TGTGCCAGCAGCTTGGATGTGTTCGTGAACACTGAAGCTTTCTTT
TRBV18	TRBD2	NA	17	TRBJ2-1	CASSPPPGGRPNNEQFF	TGTGCCAGCTCACCACCTCCGGGGGGACGACCAAACAATGAGCAGTTCTTC
TRBV30	TRBD2	NA	17	TRBJ2-7	CAGQKTSGSSFSYEQYF	TGTGCCGGACAAAAGACTAGCGGGAGCAGTTTTTCCTACGAGCAGTACTTC
TRBV7-9	TRBD1	NA	13	TRBJ2-7	CASEGTGYYEQYF	TGTGCCAGCGAGGGGACAGGGTACTACGAGCAGTACTTC
TRBV9	NA	NA	14	TRBJ2-3	CASSVSGVTDTQYF	TGTGCCAGCAGCGTTAGCGGCGTGACAGATACGCAGTATTTT
TRBV19	NA	NA	15	TRBJ1-4	CASSHRWGSGEKLFF	TGTGCCAGTAGCCACCGATGGGGAAGCGGTGAAAAACTGTTTTTT
TRBV2	TRBD2	once	14	TRBJ2-1	CASSVAGGRNEQFF	TGTGCCAGCAGTGTAGCGGGAGGGCGTAATGAGCAGTTCTTC
TRBV7-9	NA	few	13	TRBJ2-1	CASSLVGYNEQFF	TGTGCCAGCAGCTTAGTTGGGTACAATGAGCAGTTCTTC
TRBV7-9	TRBD2	NA	16	TRBJ2-1	CASSFSIAGPYNEQFF	TGTGCCAGCAGCTTCTCTATAGCGGGGCCCTACAATGAGCAGTTCTTC
TRBV28	TRBD2	NA	20	TRBJ2-1	CASSSIWADRREGPYNEQFF	TGTGCCAGCAGTTCTATATGGGCCGATAGGCGGGAGGGCCCCTACAATGAGCAGTTCTTC
TRBV18	TRBD2	NA	20	TRBJ2-3	CASSPNQQLGLGPSTDTQYF	TGTGCCAGCTCACCAAATCAACAGTTAGGACTAGGCCCCAGCACAGATACGCAGTATTTT
TRBV9	NA	NA	13	TRBJ1-1	CASSVTGNTEAFF	TGTGCCAGCAGCGTCACAGGGAACACTGAAGCTTTCTTT
TRBV2	NA	NA	14	TRBJ2-3	CASSDYRKGDTQYF	TGTGCCAGCAGCGACTACAGGAAGGGGGATACGCAGTATTTT
TRBV7-9	NA	NA	12	TRBJ1-1	CASSLGATEAFF	TGTGCCAGCAGCTTAGGGGCGACTGAAGCTTTCTTT
TRBV29-1	NA	NA	14	TRBJ2-2	CSVGEGVITGELFF	TGCAGCGTTGGGGAAGGGGTGATCACCGGGGAGCTGTTTTTT
TRBV29-1	NA	NA	15	TRBJ2-7	CSVAPTRIGSYEQYF	TGCAGCGTTGCCCCGACACGTATCGGTTCCTACGAGCAGTACTTC
TRBV12-2	NA	NA	15	TRBJ1-2	CASRLGDSLNYGYTF	TGTGCAAGTCGCTTAGGGGACAGCCTTAACTATGGCTACACCTTC
TRBV11-3	NA	NA	14	TRBJ2-1	CASSYPGDYNEQFF	TGTGCCAGCAGCTACCCGGGAGACTACAATGAGCAGTTCTTC
TRBV7-9	NA	NA	15	TRBJ2-7	CASSLPDRSSYEQYF	TGTGCCAGCAGCTTACCCGACAGGAGCTCCTACGAGCAGTACTTC
TRBV4-3	TRBD2	once	16	TRBJ2-1	CASSQDRIAGVVEQFF	TGCGCCAGCAGCCAAGACCGAATAGCGGGAGTGGTTGAGCAGTTCTTC